Sequencing of this TCR beta chain was carried out in a study of blood T cell repertoires in COVID-19. Study context: Italy, Spain and the United States were the sources of the convalescent and acute COVID-19 samples. PBMCs, B-cell-depleted T cells, or T cells provided the cDNA or gDNA that made up the material.

Per the germline V gene, CDR1 is DFQATT and CDR2 is SNEGSKA (reference sequence). The CDR3 has 13 residues. V was pared by 3 bases and J by 5 bases, with 13 bases between. TCRdb's copy holds only in-frame clones and misses some; the assay was immunoSEQ multiplex PCR. The repertoire has tens of thousands of clones, around nine tenths of them found once; the top ten carry about a tenth. The source of this sequence is a human donor in a cohort sampled during active COVID-19. Sequences were obtained from peripheral blood. This chain joins TRBV20-1 and TRBJ2-5; the D gene is possibly TRBD2 (7 bases). As DNA, the CDR3 is TGCAGTGCTAGTCGGGGGGCCGGGGAGACCCAGTACTTC. Its translation: CSASRGAGETQYF.